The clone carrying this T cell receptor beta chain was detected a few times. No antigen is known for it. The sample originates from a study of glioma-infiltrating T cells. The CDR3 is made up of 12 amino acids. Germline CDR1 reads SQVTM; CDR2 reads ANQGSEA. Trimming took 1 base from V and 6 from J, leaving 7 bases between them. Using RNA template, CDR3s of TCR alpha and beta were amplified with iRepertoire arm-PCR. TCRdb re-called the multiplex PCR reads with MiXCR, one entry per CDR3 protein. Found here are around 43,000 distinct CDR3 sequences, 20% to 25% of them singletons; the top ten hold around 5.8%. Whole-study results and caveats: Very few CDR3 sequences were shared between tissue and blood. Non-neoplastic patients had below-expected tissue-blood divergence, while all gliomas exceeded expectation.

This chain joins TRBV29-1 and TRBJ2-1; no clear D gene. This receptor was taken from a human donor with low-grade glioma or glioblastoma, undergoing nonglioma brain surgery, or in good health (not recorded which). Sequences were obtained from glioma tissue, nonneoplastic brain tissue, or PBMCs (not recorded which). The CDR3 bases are TGCAGCGTTGAAGGGACCGTCAATGAGCAGTTCTTC. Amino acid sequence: CSVEGTVNEQFF.